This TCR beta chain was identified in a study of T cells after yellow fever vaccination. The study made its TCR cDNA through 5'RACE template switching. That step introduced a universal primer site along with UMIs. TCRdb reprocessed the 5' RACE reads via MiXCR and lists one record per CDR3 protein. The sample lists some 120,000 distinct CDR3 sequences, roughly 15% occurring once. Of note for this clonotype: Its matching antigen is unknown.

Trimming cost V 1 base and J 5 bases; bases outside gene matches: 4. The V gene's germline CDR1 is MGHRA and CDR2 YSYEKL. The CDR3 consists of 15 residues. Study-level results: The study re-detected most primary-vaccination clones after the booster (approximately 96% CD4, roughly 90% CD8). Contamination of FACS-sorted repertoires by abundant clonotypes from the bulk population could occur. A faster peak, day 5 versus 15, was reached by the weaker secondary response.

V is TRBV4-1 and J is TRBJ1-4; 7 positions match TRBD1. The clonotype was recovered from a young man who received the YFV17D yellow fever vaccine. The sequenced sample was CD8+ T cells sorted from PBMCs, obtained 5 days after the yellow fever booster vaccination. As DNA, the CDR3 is TGCGCCAGCAGCCAAGCAGGGGGGGAAAATGAAAAACTGTTTTTT. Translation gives CASSQAGGENEKLFF.